Below, 20 T cell receptor beta chains from the same sample are listed, as sequenced in a study of graft-versus-host responses after intestinal transplantation. Profiling relied on immunoSEQ multiplex PCR, and the TCRdb table lists in-frame clones only, not all of them. This sample has approximately 15,000 clones; 75% to 90% occur once, and the top ten carry 15% to 20%. Intraepithelial lymphocytes and lamina propria lymphocytes were released through processing of graft tissue. The sequencing used ileum tissue, collected 104 days after intestinal transplant. These TCRs come from a human patient who received an intestinal transplant, so some T cells may come from the graft donor.

This clone has only one observation. This chain joins TRBV6-1 and TRBJ2-1; unclear D gene. This CDR3 is 14 amino acids long. Germline CDR1 reads MNHNS; CDR2 reads SASEGT. Trimming removed 3 bases from V and 0 bases from J, with 6 bases in between. CDR3 loop: CASSELGSYNEQFF. CDR3 in DNA: TGTGCCAGCAGTGAGTTGGGCTCCTACAATGAGCAGTTCTTC.

The chain's CDR3 is CASSSSLDSMREGTYNEQFF. As DNA, the CDR3 is TGTGCCAGCAGCTCTAGCTTAGATTCTATGCGGGAGGGAACCTACAATGAGCAGTTCTTC. V and J are TRBV7-4 and TRBJ2-1; TRBD2 agrees at 9 bases. Trimming removed 4 bases from V and 2 bases from J; junction bases left unmatched: 18. The CDR3 sequence is 20 residues long. Germline V gene sequence: CDR1 SGHVT, CDR2 SQSDAQ.

This chain links TRBV18 with TRBJ2-7; 9 bases align to TRBD2. Germline-derived CDR1 and CDR2 are KGHSH and LQKENI. The junction had 22 bases not matched to a gene; V was cut back by 6 bases and J by 4 bases. This CDR3 spans 19 amino acids. The CDR3 DNA reads as TGTGCCAGCTCCCTCTCTAGCGGGAACCTCCTGTTAACTCCTTACGAGCAGTACTTC. Amino acid sequence: CASSLSSGNLLLTPYEQYF.

This clone is a singleton in its sample. The rearrangement joins TRBV27 to TRBJ2-1; TRBD2 matches 7 bases. Unmatched junction bases numbered 5, after V lost 2 bases and J lost 4 bases. Germline assignment: CDR1 MNHEY and CDR2 SMNVEV (reference sequence). There are 15 residues in the CDR3. CDR3: CASSLSGNGYNEQFF. CDR3 nucleotides: TGTGCCAGCAGTTTAAGCGGGAACGGTTACAATGAGCAGTTCTTC.

The CDR3 loop is CASSHTGYNEQFF. In DNA form, the CDR3 reads TGCGCCAGCAGCCACACAGGCTACAATGAGCAGTTCTTC. The chain uses TRBV4-1 and TRBJ2-1, with D tentatively TRBD1 (5 bases). Germline CDR1 and CDR2: MGHRA and YSYEKL. This CDR3 contains 13 residues. V was shortened by 3 bases and J by 3 bases, with 6 bases between the two germline ends.

On this clone itself: This CDR3 is also generated by other DNA sequences in the sample. The chain has TRBV7-2 and TRBJ2-7; unclear D gene. The V end was cut by 0 bases, the J end by 0 bases, with 6 bases between. This CDR3 is 14 amino acids long. The germline V gene encodes CDR1 SGHTA and CDR2 FQGNSA. The CDR3 reads CASSLAGGSYEQYF. CDR3 coding DNA: TGTGCCAGCAGCTTAGCGGGTGGCTCCTACGAGCAGTACTTC.

The chain carries TRBV6-5 and TRBJ1-1; D remains unclear. Germline V gene data show CDR1 as MNHEY and CDR2 as SVGAGI. The CDR3 is 15 amino acids. Trimming cost V 0 bases and J 5 bases, with 13 bases left between them. The CDR3 here is CASSYSSKGWTEAFF. CDR3 DNA: TGTGCCAGCAGTTACTCGAGTAAAGGGTGGACTGAAGCTTTCTTT.

This clone showed up just once. The genes are TRBV5-1 and TRBJ1-2; unclear D gene. Per the germline V gene, CDR1 is SGHRS and CDR2 is YFSETQ. CDR3 length: 14 residues. The V end was cut by 0 bases, the J end by 3 bases, with 9 bases between. The CDR3 spells CASSLAAADYGYTF. CDR3 bases: TGCGCCAGCAGCTTGGCCGCGGCAGACTATGGCTACACCTTC.

V and J are TRBV7-8 and TRBJ2-1; 10 bases map to TRBD2. There are 16 residues in the CDR3. Germline assignment: CDR1 SGHVS and CDR2 FQNEAQ. V gave up 8 bases and J gave up 6 bases; unmatched junction bases: 13. CDR3 DNA sequence: TGTGCCAGCCAAAAGGACGGTAGCGGGAGGAGCAATGAGCAGTTCTTC. This encodes CASQKDGSGRSNEQFF.

As concerns this clone: Additional DNA sequences in this sample encode the identical CDR3. The V and J genes are TRBV28 and TRBJ1-4; the match to TRBD1 covers 11 bases. Germline assignment: CDR1 MDHEN and CDR2 SYDVKM. There are 15 residues in the CDR3. V lost 6 bases to trimming and J lost 0 bases; unmatched junction nucleotides: 0. CDR3 amino acids: CASRGQGATNEKLFF. CDR3 DNA: TGTGCCAGCAGGGGACAGGGGGCAACTAATGAAAAACTGTTTTTT.

J is TRBJ1-4 and V is TRBV23-1, with D hard to call. TRBV23-1 is reported as an ORF; its role is uncertain. V shed 3 bases and J shed 6 bases, with 11 bases lying between them. The CDR3 extends over 14 amino acids. The CDR3 DNA reads TGCGCCAGCAGTCATTGGGAGACTCATGAAAAACTGTTTTTT. Protein: CASSHWETHEKLFF.

Here the CDR3 DNA reads TGTGCCAGCAGTTTAGCGACTAGCGGATTTGCAACCTACAATGAGCAGTTCTTC. Translation gives CASSLATSGFATYNEQFF. The V gene is TRBV28, the J gene TRBJ2-1, with 9 bases matching TRBD2. The germline V gene has CDR1 MDHEN and CDR2 SYDVKM. Losses at the gene ends were 2 bases for V and 2 bases for J; bases not matched to a gene: 10. The CDR3 has 18 amino acids.

This sequence joins TRBV5-4 and TRBJ2-3, with 9 bases fitting TRBD2. V lost 1 base and J lost 1; bases outside the gene matches: 1. CDR1 and CDR2 from the germline V gene are SGHNT and YYREEE (reference sequence). The CDR3 sequence is 15 residues long. CDR3 in DNA: TGTGCCAGCAGCTTGAGGACTAGCGGCACAGATACGCAGTATTTT. Protein sequence: CASSLRTSGTDTQYF.

CDR3 amino acids: CASSLGLSGQGINNEQFF. CDR3 nucleotides: TGTGCCAGCAGCTTAGGTCTTTCGGGACAGGGTATCAACAATGAGCAGTTCTTC. J is TRBJ2-1 and V is TRBV11-2; 9 bases are shared with TRBD1. The CDR3 sequence is 18 residues long. Germline lookup yields CDR1 SGHAT and CDR2 FQNNGV. The V gene end was trimmed by 1 base and the J gene end by 5 bases; junction bases not matched to a gene: 12.

The chain is built from TRBV7-4 and TRBJ1-1; D not certain. V shed 2 bases and J shed 0 bases, with 10 bases lying between them. Germline-derived CDR1 and CDR2 are SGHVT and SQSDAQ. The CDR3 length is 15 residues. The CDR3 DNA sequence: TGTGCCAGCAGCTTAAAGAGATTCATGAACACTGAAGCTTTCTTT. It is translated as CASSLKRFMNTEAFF. Full variable domain (rest looked up from reference TRBV7-4 and TRBJ1-1): GAGVSQSPRYKVAKRGRDVALRCDSISGHVTLYWYRQTLGQGSEVLTYSQSDAQRDKSGRPSGRFSAERPERSVSTLKIQRTEQGDSAVYLCASSLKRFMNTEAFFGQGTRLTVV.

The gene calls are TRBV28 and TRBJ2-7; 10 bases fit TRBD2. V shed 2 bases, J shed 3 bases, and the junction held 10 bases outside the gene matches. Per germline, CDR1 MDHEN and CDR2 SYDVKM. CDR3 size: 17 residues. The CDR3 loop reads CASSLLAGELSGYEQYF. In nucleotides, the CDR3 is TGTGCCAGCAGTTTACTAGCGGGAGAATTGTCTGGCTACGAGCAGTACTTC.

V and J are TRBV30 and TRBJ2-1, with 7 bases identical to TRBD2. The CDR3 totals 17 residues. V gave up 0 bases and J gave up 0 bases; unmatched junction bases: 8. Germline V gene data show CDR1 as GTSNPN and CDR2 as SVGIG (reference sequence). As DNA, the CDR3 is TGTGCCTGGAGTGTTTTGGCGGGAGAAAGCTCCTACAATGAGCAGTTCTTC. Translation: CAWSVLAGESSYNEQFF. The full variable domain, its missing parts supplied by reference TRBV30 and TRBJ2-1, is SQTIHQWPATLVQPVGSPLSLECTVEGTSNPNLYWYRQAAGRGLQLLFYSVGIGQISSEVPQNLSASRPQDRQFILSSKKLLLSDSGFYLCAWSVLAGESSYNEQFFGPGTRLTVL.

The chain employs TRBV28 and TRBJ2-3, with D perhaps TRBD1 or TRBD2 (5 bases each). The CDR3 consists of 16 residues. V was shortened by 6 bases and J by 0 bases, with 16 bases between the two germline ends. Germline V gene data show CDR1 as MDHEN and CDR2 as SYDVKM. In nucleotides, the CDR3 is TGTGCCAGCAGCTGGGGGTTAGCTCCTAGCACAGATACGCAGTATTTT. Translated: CASSWGLAPSTDTQYF.

This chain joins TRBV7-3 and TRBJ2-1, with 13 bases lining up with TRBD2. The germline gives CDR1 SGHTA, CDR2 FQGTGA. J lost 2 bases, V lost 5 bases, and 9 bases had no gene match. This CDR3 comprises 18 residues. The chain's CDR3 is CASSTRTSGSSAYNEQFF. The CDR3 DNA sequence: TGTGCCAGCAGCACACGGACTAGCGGGAGCTCAGCCTACAATGAGCAGTTCTTC.

There are a few counts of this clone. The V call is TRBV4-1, the J call TRBJ2-1, with 9 bases matching TRBD2. CDR1 MGHRA and CDR2 YSYEKL come from the germline V gene. This CDR3 region has 16 residues. The J segment lost 3 bases and the V segment lost 1 base, leaving 4 bases of the junction unmatched. The CDR3 nucleotides read TGCGCCAGCAGCCAAGGACTAGCGGTTCTCTACAATGAGCAGTTCTTC. Translating gives CASSQGLAVLYNEQFF.